This is a list of T cell receptor beta chains from one sample in a study of regulatory T cells in long-lasting Graves disease. TCRdb recomputed calls from the multiplex PCR reads with MiXCR, one row per CDR3 protein. The table has around 300,000 distinct CDR3 sequences, roughly a fifth seen once. The sample in question was peripheral blood mononuclear cells (PBMCs), obtained when the disease was refractory, from a patient treated with antithyroid drugs. The receptors stem from a female donor with Graves disease. Both conserved end residues are part of each CDR3. The D gene is left open where the match is weak. Only some rows state a clone size, as once, few, many or a class for expanded clones.

many,TRBV6-1,-,12,TRBJ2-5,TGTGCCAGCAGATCAGGGCAAGAGACCCAGTACTTC,CASRSGQETQYF
-,TRBV12-3/TRBV12-4,TRBD2,13,TRBJ2-3,TGTGCCAGCAGTTTAGAGGGGACTAGCGGGATAAATTTT,CASSLEGTSGINF
-,TRBV7-2,TRBD1,15,TRBJ2-5,TGTGCCAGCAGCTTAAGGACAGGGTTGGAAGAGACCCAGTACTTC,CASSLRTGLEETQYF
few,TRBV28,-,16,TRBJ2-5,TGTGCCAGCAGACCCTCCCCCCCTCCGTACCAAGAGACCCAGTACTTC,CASRPSPPPYQETQYF
-,TRBV3-1,-,15,TRBJ1-1,TGTGCCAGCAGCCTAATGGCAGGAATGAACACTGAAGCTTTCTTT,CASSLMAGMNTEAFF
-,TRBV19,-,14,TRBJ2-1,TGTGCCAGCCGGGAGGCCGGACAGTACAATGAGCAGTTCTTC,CASREAGQYNEQFF
-,TRBV7-2,-,15,TRBJ2-7,TGTGCCAGCAGCTTTGGGGGGGCGTTAGACTACGAGCAGTACTTC,CASSFGGALDYEQYF
-,TRBV7-9,-,14,TRBJ2-2,TGTGCCAGCAGCTTAATCGGGAACACCGGGAAGCTGTTTTTT,CASSLIGNTGKLFF
-,TRBV7-2,TRBD1,14,TRBJ2-3,TGTGCCAGCAGCTCCCGGACAGGGGAAGATACGCAGTATTTT,CASSSRTGEDTQYF
once,TRBV28,-,14,TRBJ1-2,TGTGCCAGCACCCGGGACACCCCAGGCTATGGCCACACCTTC,CASTRDTPGYGHTF
-,TRBV7-8,-,16,TRBJ2-7,TGTGCCAGCAGCTCGCGTAGGCTAGCGTCCACCTACGAGCAGTACTTC,CASSSRRLASTYEQYF
-,TRBV20-1,-,13,TRBJ1-1,TGCAATGCTAGAAAGGACTTGAACACTGAAGCTTTCTTT,CNARKDLNTEAFF
many,TRBV6-5,TRBD2,15,TRBJ2-7,TGTGCCAGCAGTTCGACTAGCGGGAGGCCAAACGAGCAGTACTTC,CASSSTSGRPNEQYF
-,TRBV6-1,TRBD1,14,TRBJ1-2,TGTGCCAGCAGCTACAGGGGGCTTCACCCCGGCTACACCTTC,CASSYRGLHPGYTF
-,TRBV18,TRBD1,17,TRBJ2-3,TGTGCCAGCTCACCTCGCCCGGGACAGGCCTCCACAGATACGCAGTATTTT,CASSPRPGQASTDTQYF
-,TRBV7-9,-,14,TRBJ2-7,TGTGCCAGCAGCCACTCAGGGAGCTCCTACGAGCAGTACTTC,CASSHSGSSYEQYF
-,TRBV11-2,TRBD2,18,TRBJ2-2,TGTGCCAGCAGCTTATGGCTAGCGGGAGGGCATGGGACCGGGGAGCTGTTTTTT,CASSLWLAGGHGTGELFF
few,TRBV6-1,-,12,TRBJ1-1,TGTGCCAGCAGACCCAGGGACACTGAAGCTTTCTTT,CASRPRDTEAFF
few,TRBV7-2,-,13,TRBJ2-5,TGTGCCAGCAGACAGCGGCAAGCGGAGACCCAGTACTTC,CASRQRQAETQYF
-,TRBV12-3/TRBV12-4,-,17,TRBJ1-1,TGTGCCAGCAGTTTACAGGGCGGGGGAGGAGAGAGCACTGAAGCTTTCTTT,CASSLQGGGGESTEAFF
-,TRBV10-3,-,10,TRBJ1-2,TGTGCCACCGGAATTGGGGGCTACACCTTC,CATGIGGYTF
-,TRBV5-6,TRBD2,15,TRBJ2-5,TGTGCCAGCAGCTTGGTATTAGCGGGAGGGTGGACCCAGTACTTC,CASSLVLAGGWTQYF
few,TRBV5-4,TRBD1,16,TRBJ1-1,TGTGCCAGCAGCCGATTAGGACAGGGGACGACGGGCGAAGCTTTCTTT,CASSRLGQGTTGEAFF
many,TRBV7-2,-,13,TRBJ2-5,TGTGCCAGCAGCTTACCAGGGGTGGAGACCCAGTACTTC,CASSLPGVETQYF
-,TRBV19,-,19,TRBJ1-3,TGTGCCAGTAGTATAGGAGCCGCGCGCAGGAGGCAATCTGGAAACACCATATATTTT,CASSIGAARRRQSGNTIYF
many,TRBV28,-,13,TRBJ2-7,TGTGCCAGCACGGATGCAGGGGCCTACGAGCAGTACTTC,CASTDAGAYEQYF
-,TRBV28,TRBD1,16,TRBJ2-5,TGTGCCAGCAGTTCACAGGGGGCGCTTAGCCAAGAGACCCAGTACTTC,CASSSQGALSQETQYF
-,TRBV28,TRBD1,13,TRBJ1-3,TGTGCCAGCGGTTGGGACAGGGGATGCACCATATATTTT,CASGWDRGCTIYF
many,TRBV30,-,15,TRBJ2-5,TGTGCCTGGAGTGTCGGTAGGGGGAGTAGGGAGACCCAGTACTTC,CAWSVGRGSRETQYF
-,TRBV19,-,15,TRBJ1-5,TGTGCCAGTAGTCAAACAGAATATAGCAATCAGCCCCAGCATTTT,CASSQTEYSNQPQHF
-,TRBV5-1,-,12,TRBJ1-1,TGCGCCAGCAGCCCCGGGTGGTCTGAAGCTTTCTTT,CASSPGWSEAFF
few,TRBV5-1,TRBD2,14,TRBJ2-7,TGCGCCAGCAGCTTGGCGGGAGGGCCGCGGGAGCAGTACTTC,CASSLAGGPREQYF
-,TRBV7-9,TRBD1,14,TRBJ2-7,TGTGCCAGCAGCTCCCGGACAGGGACCTACGAGCAGTACTTC,CASSSRTGTYEQYF